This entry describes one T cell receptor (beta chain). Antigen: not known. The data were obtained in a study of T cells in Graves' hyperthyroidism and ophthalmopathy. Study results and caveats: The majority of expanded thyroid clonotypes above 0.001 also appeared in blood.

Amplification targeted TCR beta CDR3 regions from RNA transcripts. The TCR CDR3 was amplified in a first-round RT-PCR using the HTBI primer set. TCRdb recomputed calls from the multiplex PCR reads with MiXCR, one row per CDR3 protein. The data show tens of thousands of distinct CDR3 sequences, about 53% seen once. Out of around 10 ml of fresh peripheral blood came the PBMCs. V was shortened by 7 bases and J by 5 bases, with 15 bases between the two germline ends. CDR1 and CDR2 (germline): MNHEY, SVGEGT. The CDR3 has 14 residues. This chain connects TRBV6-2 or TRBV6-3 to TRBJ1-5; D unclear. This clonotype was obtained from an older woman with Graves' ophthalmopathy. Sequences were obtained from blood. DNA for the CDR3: TGTGCCAGCACCTTAGCCGCCAGAGATCAGCCCCAGCATTTT. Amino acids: CASTLAARDQPQHF.